This note documents a single T cell receptor beta chain sequence. CDR1 MNHEY and CDR2 SVGAGI come from the germline V gene. Germline trimming cut 0 bases from V and 8 bases from J; bases unmatched to any gene: 5. This CDR3 has 15 residues. The data belong to a study of Ad26.COV2.S vaccination and SARS-CoV-2 variants. Overall study: It was the COV1001 Ad26.COV2.S trial arm that included the donor. Ad26.COV2.S shots went into the muscle once or twice, 56 days apart.

Repertoires were generated with immunoSEQ multiplex PCR, while TCRdb's copy carries only in-frame clones and drops some. The profile covers more than 350,000 clones, with around nine tenths appearing a single time and 12% taken by the ten largest. Treatment described: some 20 received Ad26.COV2.S at low or high dose, single or two shots; 5 received placebo; per-sample allocation not given. The samples were gathered on day 63 after the first injection of vaccine or placebo. An 18-55-year-old adult in Boston served as donor. Wuhan-strain SARS-CoV-2 spike was expressed by the Ad26 vector that made up the vaccine.

The clonotype was recovered from a person between 18 and 65 years old who received the Ad26.COV2.S COVID-19 vaccine or a placebo. V usage is TRBV6-5 and J usage is TRBJ2-1; TRBD2 aligns across 9 bases. Sample: peripheral blood, taken in a trial of Ad26.COV2.S vaccine versus placebo. The CDR3, as DNA: TGTGCCAGCAGTTACTCCGCTAGCGGGAACTATGAGCAGTTCTTC. This encodes CASSYSASGNYEQFF.